This T cell receptor (beta chain) was recorded in a study of CD8 T cells in ankylosing spondylitis. Study results and caveats: Disease-associated clones were reportedly significantly overrepresented in matched ankylosing spondylitis synovial fluid. Seemingly characteristic of ankylosing spondylitis blood was a TCR beta motif consisting of about 8 highly homologous variants.

Of note for this clonotype: Its antigen is unknown.

Preparation of TCR beta libraries was done by quantitative 5'-RACE with molecular barcodes. TCRdb re-derived calls from the 5' RACE reads in MiXCR, one entry per CDR3 protein. The table lists a few hundred thousand distinct CDR3 sequences, 20% to 25% of them singletons, with around 17% in the top ten. CDR3 size: 15 residues. CDR1 is SGHAT, CDR2 FQNNGV, per germline. Germline trimming cut 5 bases from V and 6 bases from J; bases unmatched to any gene: 6. The sample comprised blood, either unsorted or a sorted T cell fraction (not recorded which). The chain uses TRBV11-2 and TRBJ2-7; 14 nucleotides align to TRBD2. The clonotype was recovered from a male donor with ankylosing spondylitis. This CDR3 is CASSPGLAGDPEQYF. The DNA for the CDR3 is TGTGCCAGCAGCCCGGGACTAGCGGGAGATCCCGAGCAGTACTTC.